Following are 27 T cell receptor beta chains from one sample sequenced in a study of T-cell memory formation after mild COVID-19. TCRdb re-called the 5' RACE reads with MiXCR, one entry per CDR3 protein. The sample includes some 150,000 distinct CDR3 sequences, over 6% of them seen just once. Material for sequencing was PBMCs or a T cell subset sorted from them (not recorded which). The receptors were gathered from an adult woman who had mild COVID-19 (a few samples of this study predate the infection). Cell type and time point are not known.

The V gene is TRBV24-1, the J gene TRBJ2-2; D remains ambiguous. From germline, CDR1 is KGHDR and CDR2 SFDVKD. The CDR3 is 15 residues long. V lost 0 bases, J lost 7 bases, and 11 bases lay in between. The CDR3 here is CATSDLGIKGGELFF. In DNA, the CDR3 is TGTGCCACCAGTGATTTGGGGATCAAGGGCGGGGAGCTGTTTTTT.

This clonotype was counted many times. The rearrangement joins TRBV6-5 to TRBJ2-7, with TRBD1 matching 9 bases. V lost 6 bases to trimming and J lost 2 bases; unmatched junction nucleotides: 8. The germline V gene has CDR1 MNHEY and CDR2 SVGAGI. This CDR3 is 15 amino acids long. The CDR3 here is CASSRSGTGPYEQYF. As DNA, the CDR3 is TGTGCCAGCAGCCGAAGCGGGACAGGGCCCTACGAGCAGTACTTC.

Comments on this clonotype: The junction and the germline gene differ at one end; a read error may be behind it. This chain links TRBV6-6 with TRBJ2-3; D unclear. Germline CDR1 and CDR2: MNHNY and SVGAGI (reference sequence). The CDR3 is made up of 12 amino acids. CDR3 residues: CASSYEAIGWDF. DNA of the CDR3: TGTGCCAGCAGTTACGAGGCCATCGGATGGGATTTT.

The sample holds a few counts of this clonotype. The rearrangement links TRBV4-2 to TRBJ1-2; 7 nucleotides match TRBD1. The CDR3 is 16 residues long. J was trimmed by 6 bases and V by 1 base; bases with no gene match: 11. Germline V gene data show CDR1 as LGHNA and CDR2 as YNFKEQ. CDR3 nucleotide sequence: TGTGCCAGCAGCCAAGGCGGGGGGAGACAGGGTCATGGCTACACCTTC. This gives the protein CASSQGGGRQGHGYTF.

This clonotype was counted ten times or more. The V call is TRBV5-6, the J call TRBJ2-3; 7 bases map to TRBD2. The CDR3 length is 16 residues. Germline V lookup: CDR1 SGHDT, CDR2 YYEEEE. J gave up 0 bases and V 0 bases, and 4 bases lay outside the gene matches. The CDR3 protein is CASSLGLAASTDTQYF. CDR3 DNA: TGTGCCAGCAGCTTGGGTCTAGCGGCTAGCACAGATACGCAGTATTTT.

This clonotype has a count of ten or more. V gene TRBV20-1 combines with J gene TRBJ2-1, with 8 bases fitting TRBD1. Germline V gene data show CDR1 as DFQATT and CDR2 as SNEGSKA (reference sequence). The CDR3 is made up of 16 amino acids. The junction had 11 bases not matched to a gene; V was cut back by 0 bases and J by 7 bases. The DNA for the CDR3 is TGCAGTGCTAGAGATGGAGCAGGGGGCTTCAGGAATGAGCAGTTCTTC. Translated, it gives CSARDGAGGFRNEQFF.

V gene TRBV9 combines with J gene TRBJ2-5; TRBD2 aligns across 9 bases. With 0 bases clipped from V and 5 bases from J, the junction kept 5 bases outside the gene matches. The CDR3 contains 15 residues. The germline V gene encodes CDR1 SGDLS and CDR2 YYNGEE. CDR3: CASSVVAGGEETQYF. The CDR3 nucleotides are TGTGCCAGCAGCGTAGTGGCGGGAGGGGAGGAGACCCAGTACTTC.

This clonotype was counted a few times. The genes are TRBV29-1 and TRBJ2-7; D is unclear. V lost 2 bases, J lost 0 bases, and 8 bases lay in between. The germline V gene encodes CDR1 SQVTM and CDR2 ANQGSEA. The CDR3 is 13 amino acids. CDR3: CSVEQDPSYEQYF. Here the CDR3 DNA reads TGCAGCGTTGAACAGGACCCCTCCTACGAGCAGTACTTC.

This clonotype has a count of ten or more. V gene TRBV11-2 combines with J gene TRBJ2-1; 10 bases map to TRBD2. The V gene's germline CDR1 is SGHAT and CDR2 FQNNGV. The CDR3 is 14 amino acids. J was trimmed by 7 bases and V by 4 bases; bases with no gene match: 4. CDR3 sequence: CASSSLAGVNEQFF. CDR3 DNA: TGTGCCAGCAGCTCTCTAGCGGGAGTTAATGAGCAGTTCTTC.

The chain recombines TRBV12-3 or TRBV12-4 with TRBJ2-3; 7 nucleotides agree with TRBD1. The CDR3 covers 14 residues. V dropped 3 bases and J dropped 2; count of bases not matched to a gene: 2. CDR3 loop: CASSFGQATDTQYF. CDR3 DNA sequence: TGTGCCAGCAGTTTCGGACAGGCCACAGATACGCAGTATTTT.

The chain employs TRBV12-3 or TRBV12-4 and TRBJ1-4; 7 nucleotides agree with TRBD1. Trimming removed 5 bases from V and 3 bases from J; junction bases left unmatched: 12. The CDR3 contains 17 residues. The CDR3 DNA is TGTGCCAGCAGTCCAACGACAGGGAGGATAGCTAATGAAAAACTGTTTTTT. Amino acids: CASSPTTGRIANEKLFF.

This clonotype was observed a handful of times. The chain has TRBV29-1 and TRBJ1-2, with D perhaps matching TRBD1 (6 bases). Per the germline V gene, CDR1 is SQVTM and CDR2 is ANQGSEA. CDR3 length: 14 residues. V lost 5 bases and J lost 4, with 17 bases in between. The CDR3 region is CSVSTSQGLYGYTF. Here the CDR3 DNA reads TGCAGCGTTTCGACCTCACAGGGCCTCTATGGCTACACCTTC.

This clonotype has a count of ten or more. The chain has TRBV4-1 and TRBJ2-7; D gene uncertain. Deletions cut 0 bases from V and 6 bases from J, with 12 bases between. Looked up from germline, CDR1 is MGHRA and CDR2 is YSYEKL. The CDR3 covers 14 residues. The CDR3 DNA sequence: TGCGCCAGCAGCCAAGAGCACGGCGTCAGCGAGCAGTACTTC. It encodes CASSQEHGVSEQYF.

The sample holds many counts of this clonotype. The rearrangement joins TRBV5-5 to TRBJ2-4, with D perhaps TRBD1 (5 bases). Per germline, CDR1 SGHKS and CDR2 YYEKEE (reference sequence). V gave up 3 bases and J gave up 0 bases, with 10 bases separating them. This CDR3 spans 15 amino acids. The CDR3 sequence is CASSSVTAAKNIQYF. The CDR3 nucleotides read TGTGCCAGCAGCTCAGTGACAGCAGCCAAAAACATTCAGTACTTC.

J is TRBJ2-5 and V is TRBV2, with TRBD1 identical over 7 bases. Trimming cost V 7 bases and J 0 bases; bases outside gene matches: 8. Germline CDR1 is SNHLY and CDR2 is FYNNEI. The CDR3 spans 15 residues. The CDR3 DNA sequence: TGTGCCAGCAATAAACAGGGGACGTACCAAGAGACCCAGTACTTC. Protein sequence: CASNKQGTYQETQYF. The full variable domain, its missing parts supplied by reference TRBV2 and TRBJ2-5, is EPEVTQTPSHQVTQMGQEVILRCVPISNHLYFYWYRQILGQKVEFLVSFYNNEISEKSEIFDDQFSVERPDGSNFTLKIRSTKLEDSAMYFCASNKQGTYQETQYFGPGTRLLVL.

The chain couples TRBV6-2 or TRBV6-3 to TRBJ2-1; D perhaps matches TRBD2 (6 bases). Trimming removed 10 bases at V and 2 bases at J, with 15 bases between. The CDR3 runs 14 residues. The germline CDR1 and CDR2 sequences are MNHEY and SVGEGT. CDR3: CATVLSGPYNEQFF. The CDR3 DNA follows: TGTGCCACCGTCCTGAGCGGGCCCTACAATGAGCAGTTCTTC.

This clonotype was detected ten times or more. The chain employs TRBV13 and TRBJ2-1; 14 bases map to TRBD2. This CDR3 has 15 residues. V shed 5 bases, J shed 10 bases, and the junction held 7 bases outside the gene matches. Germline V gene sequence: CDR1 PRHDT, CDR2 FYEKMQ (reference sequence). The chain's CDR3 is CASSKTSGRVREQFF. The CDR3 DNA is TGTGCCAGCAGCAAGACTAGCGGGAGGGTAAGGGAGCAGTTCTTC.

The chain employs TRBV18 and TRBJ2-7; 7 bases fit TRBD1. CDR1 is KGHSH, CDR2 LQKENI, per germline. Unmatched junction bases numbered 5, after V lost 3 bases and J lost 3 bases. The CDR3 contains 14 residues. The CDR3 DNA reads TGTGCCAGCTCACCCTCCCCAGGGGGCTACGAGCAGTACTTC. It is translated as CASSPSPGGYEQYF.

Only a few counts were recorded for this clonotype. The V call is TRBV4-1, the J call TRBJ1-2; D uncertain. The CDR3 is made up of 16 amino acids. CDR1 and CDR2 from the germline V gene are MGHRA and YSYEKL. Trimming left V 4 bases short and J 6 bases short, with 21 bases between. The CDR3 DNA reads as TGCGCCAGCAGCCCCCGGGAAGGAAAGAGTTATCATGGCTACACCTTC. Protein sequence: CASSPREGKSYHGYTF.

The J gene is TRBJ1-5, the V gene TRBV12-3 or TRBV12-4; D is ambiguous. This CDR3 contains 13 residues. Trimming shortened V by 3 bases and J by 9 bases, and 12 bases separated the two germline ends. CDR3 amino acids: CASSFYRTGPQHF. The CDR3 region has the DNA TGTGCCAGCAGTTTTTATCGCACGGGGCCCCAGCATTTT.

This clonotype was observed at least ten times. This sequence joins TRBV24-1 and TRBJ2-1; D is possibly TRBD1 (5 bases). V was pared by 0 bases and J by 12 bases, with 23 bases between. Germline V gene lookup returns CDR1 KGHDR and CDR2 SFDVKD. The CDR3 spans 17 residues. CDR3 sequence: CATSDLLPRDNTMAQFF. The CDR3 nucleotides read TGTGCCACCAGTGATTTGCTTCCCAGGGATAATACAATGGCGCAGTTCTTC.

This clonotype has only a few counts. The chain couples TRBV19 to TRBJ2-6; TRBD1 matches 8 bases. The CDR3 sequence is 20 residues long. Germline V CDR1 and CDR2: LNHDA, SQIVND (reference sequence). The V gene end was trimmed by 0 bases and the J gene end by 0 bases; junction bases not matched to a gene: 10. The CDR3 sequence: CASSIDRQGSPSSGANVLTF. The CDR3 DNA sequence: TGTGCCAGTAGTATAGACAGACAGGGGTCCCCGAGCTCTGGGGCCAACGTCCTGACTTTC.

In its sample, this clonotype was seen many times. This chain connects TRBV7-6 to TRBJ2-2, with TRBD1 identical over 8 bases. Germline lookup yields CDR1 SGHVS and CDR2 FNYEAQ. This CDR3 is 16 amino acids long. After removal of 2 bases from V and 1 base from J, the junction contained 3 bases not matched to a gene. The DNA for the CDR3 is TGTGCCAGCAGCTTACTAGGGACAGGGAACACCGGGGAGCTGTTTTTT. Translating it yields CASSLLGTGNTGELFF.

Ten or more counts support this clonotype. This chain uses TRBV12-3 or TRBV12-4 with TRBJ1-2; D gene uncertain. The length of the CDR3 is 13 residues. Trimming removed 3 bases at V and 8 bases at J, with 13 bases between. CDR3 nucleotide sequence: TGTGCCAGCAGTTTCAAGGTTTCGGGCGGCTACACCTTC. As protein: CASSFKVSGGYTF.

As DNA, the CDR3 is TGCGCCAGCAGCTTACATCGACAGGGAGGGACAGATACGCAGTATTTT. This translates into CASSLHRQGGTDTQYF. V is TRBV5-1 and J is TRBJ2-3; D possibly uses TRBD1 or TRBD2 (7 bases each). V was clipped by 2 bases and J by 3 bases, with 16 bases between them. This CDR3 comprises 16 residues. The germline gives CDR1 SGHRS, CDR2 YFSETQ.

This clonotype was found a few times. V usage is TRBV29-1 and J usage is TRBJ2-3, with D maybe TRBD2 (6 bases). This CDR3 spans 15 amino acids. The germline CDR1 and CDR2 sequences are SQVTM and ANQGSEA. Deletions cut 7 bases from V and 3 bases from J, with 20 bases between. In DNA form, the CDR3 reads TGCAGCGCCGGGAGTAGGGGCCCTTTTACAGATACGCAGTATTTT. Its translation: CSAGSRGPFTDTQYF.

This clonotype was recorded a few times. The chain links TRBV12-3 or TRBV12-4 to TRBJ1-5; 9 nucleotides line up with TRBD1. V shed 6 bases, J shed 0 bases, and the junction held 6 bases outside the gene matches. There are 16 residues in the CDR3. CDR3 in amino acids: CASRYRQGVSNQPQHF. CDR3 nucleotide sequence: TGTGCCAGCAGATACAGACAGGGGGTTAGCAATCAGCCCCAGCATTTT.